The 18 T cell receptor beta chains below come from one sample, sequenced in a study of T cells after posttransplantation cyclophosphamide. Controls had myeloablative marrow grafts with methotrexate and calcineurin inhibitor, sampled at 1 year. Sequenced by immunoSEQ multiplex PCR; TCRdb stores in-frame clones only, minus some. The sample includes tens of thousands of clones, 75% to 90% of them seen just once. The sample in question was PBMCs, obtained about 360 days after allogeneic stem cell transplant with calcineurin inhibitor and methotrexate. These receptors came from a female patient younger than 45 who received an allogeneic stem cell transplant from an unrelated donor, was CMV-positive, and had acute and chronic GVHD. Some of these T cells may belong to the graft donor.

The rearrangement uses TRBV5-1 and TRBJ2-5; 11 bases line up with TRBD1. This CDR3 spans 18 amino acids. From germline, CDR1 is SGHRS and CDR2 YFSETQ. Trimming removed 0 bases from V and 5 bases from J; junction bases left unmatched: 12. The CDR3 protein is CASSLAEDRGPLFETQYF. The CDR3 DNA is TGCGCCAGCAGCTTGGCCGAGGACAGGGGGCCGCTCTTTGAGACCCAGTACTTC.

This clone was seen more than once but under ten times. The gene calls are TRBV6-4 and TRBJ1-1; the D is unclear. Germline assignment: CDR1 MRHNA and CDR2 SNTAGT. The V end was cut by 6 bases, the J end by 0 bases, with 8 bases between. The CDR3 has 13 residues. CDR3 protein: CASSVTVNTEAFF. CDR3 nucleotides: TGTGCCAGCAGCGTAACAGTGAACACTGAAGCTTTCTTT.

The chain is built from TRBV7-9 and TRBJ2-7; tentatively, D is TRBD2 (5 bases). CDR3 length equals 13 residues. V was cut by 0 bases and J by 7 bases, with 10 bases left in between. CDR1 and CDR2 from the germline V gene are SEHNR and FQNEAQ (reference sequence). The CDR3 sequence is CASSLAEGGEQYV. As DNA, the CDR3 is TGTGCCAGCAGCTTAGCAGAGGGTGGGGAGCAGTACGTC.

This chain joins TRBV27 and TRBJ1-4; a weak D match, TRBD1 (5 bases). Trimming pared 5 bases from V and 8 bases from J, leaving 15 bases between. Germline values: CDR1 MNHEY, CDR2 SMNVEV (reference sequence). The CDR3 sequence is 14 residues long. In DNA, the CDR3 is TGTGCCAGCAGTCTCATAGGGGCAGGGGAAAAACTGTTTTTT. Its translation: CASSLIGAGEKLFF.

This clone was recorded only once. V and J are TRBV19 and TRBJ2-7, with 14 bases lining up with TRBD2. The V gene end was trimmed by 6 bases and the J gene end by 5 bases; junction bases not matched to a gene: 6. Germline V gives CDR1 LNHDA, CDR2 SQIVND (reference sequence). The CDR3 totals 15 residues. The CDR3 coding sequence is TGTGCCAGTAGCCCGGGACTAGCGGGAGACGACGAGCAGTACTTC. Translating it yields CASSPGLAGDDEQYF.

Only one count was recorded for this clone. J is TRBJ2-1 and V is TRBV7-2; 7 bases are a match to TRBD2. Germline-derived CDR1 and CDR2 are SGHTA and FQGNSA. The CDR3 consists of 16 residues. Losses at the gene ends were 6 bases for V and 0 bases for J; bases not matched to a gene: 8. CDR3 protein: CASSPGGRLSYNEQFF. CDR3 nucleotide sequence: TGTGCCAGCAGTCCCGGGGGGAGGCTCTCCTACAATGAGCAGTTCTTC.

The chain has TRBV7-9 and TRBJ1-6, with a possible D match to TRBD1 (5 bases). The V gene lost 5 bases and the J gene lost 10 bases, with 15 bases spanning the gap. CDR3 size: 14 residues. Germline CDR1 and CDR2: SEHNR and FQNEAQ (reference sequence). The CDR3 here is CASSPGLLNSPLHF. The DNA of the CDR3 is TGTGCCAGCAGCCCGGGACTTCTAAACTCACCCCTCCACTTT.

The chain combines TRBV2 with TRBJ2-7; 8 bases line up with TRBD2. This CDR3 spans 16 amino acids. Trimming cost V 4 bases and J 0 bases; bases outside gene matches: 8. Germline V gene sequence: CDR1 SNHLY, CDR2 FYNNEI. CDR3: CASSVQSGGFSYEQYF. For the CDR3, the DNA is TGTGCCAGCAGTGTCCAAAGCGGGGGTTTCTCCTACGAGCAGTACTTC.

The chain joins TRBV4-3 to TRBJ2-1; TRBD2 is a possible D gene (5 bases). The CDR3 is made up of 16 amino acids. V lost 3 bases, J lost 0 bases, and 12 bases lay in between. Germline V gives CDR1 LGHNA, CDR2 YSLEER. CDR3 in DNA: TGCGCCAGCAGCCATCCTCTAGCCAGCTCCTACAATGAGCAGTTCTTC. Amino acid sequence: CASSHPLASSYNEQFF.

V is TRBV7-9 and J is TRBJ2-7, with unresolved D. The CDR3 is 12 amino acids. From germline, CDR1 is SEHNR and CDR2 FQNEAQ (reference sequence). Trimming shortened V by 6 bases and J by 6 bases, and 12 bases separated the two germline ends. CDR3 residues: CASSSLGSEQYF. In DNA, the CDR3 is TGTGCCAGCAGTTCATTGGGCTCCGAGCAGTACTTC.

The J gene is TRBJ2-7, the V gene TRBV5-4; 7 bases fit TRBD1. Germline CDR1 SGHNT, CDR2 YYREEE (reference sequence). The CDR3 has 16 residues. The V and J ends lost 3 bases and 1 base, in that order; junction bases with no gene match: 10. The CDR3: CASSYGTDVNSYEQYF. CDR3 coding DNA: TGTGCCAGCAGCTATGGGACAGACGTCAATTCCTACGAGCAGTACTTC.

On this clone itself: This same CDR3 is encoded by further DNA sequences in the sample. The CDR3 region is CASSLGAGEVNEQFF. The CDR3, as DNA: TGTGCCAGCAGCTTAGGAGCGGGGGAGGTCAATGAGCAGTTCTTC. The chain couples TRBV7-9 to TRBJ2-1, with TRBD2 matching 8 bases. The CDR3 is 15 amino acids. Germline V gives CDR1 SEHNR, CDR2 FQNEAQ (reference sequence). Losses at the gene ends were 1 base for V and 6 bases for J; bases not matched to a gene: 5.

In DNA, the CDR3 is TGTGCAAGTCGCCCTCGGACGATCCGGATTTGGGGGCAGTACGTC. Amino acid sequence: CASRPRTIRIWGQYV. V gene TRBV12-2 combines with J gene TRBJ2-7; TRBD1 is the table's D call and was not checked against the DNA. TRBV12-2 is a pseudogene segment. CDR3 length equals 15 residues.

V gene TRBV7-3 combines with J gene TRBJ2-5; 9 nucleotides match TRBD2. The V gene's germline CDR1 is SGHTA and CDR2 FQGTGA. CDR3 size: 16 residues. J gave up 1 base and V 5 bases, and 8 bases lay outside the gene matches. As DNA, the CDR3 is TGTGCCAGCAGCGCCGGGACTAGCATGTCCCAAGAGACCCAGTACTTC. Protein product: CASSAGTSMSQETQYF.

The rearrangement joins TRBV6-1 to TRBJ1-6; D remains unclear. The length of the CDR3 is 16 residues. Germline V gives CDR1 MNHNS, CDR2 SASEGT. Trimming removed 2 bases from V and 5 bases from J, with 13 bases in between. CDR3 in amino acids: CASSELTGVDNSPLHF. The CDR3 nucleotides read TGTGCCAGCAGTGAACTCACCGGGGTGGATAATTCACCCCTCCACTTT.

V gene TRBV19 combines with J gene TRBJ2-1; a possible D gene is TRBD1 (6 bases). Trimming shortened V by 2 bases and J by 0 bases, and 20 bases separated the two germline ends. This CDR3 comprises 19 residues. The germline CDR1 and CDR2 sequences are LNHDA and SQIVND (reference sequence). The CDR3 region has the DNA TGTGCCAGTAGTATACGCCGGACAGTCATCAAGGGCTCCTACAATGAGCAGTTCTTC. Translated: CASSIRRTVIKGSYNEQFF. Full variable domain (remainder filled in from reference TRBV19 and TRBJ2-1): DGGITQSPKYLFRKEGQNVTLSCEQNLNHDAMYWYRQDPGQGLRLIYYSQIVNDFQKGDIAEGYSVSREKKESFPLTVTSAQKNPTAFYLCASSIRRTVIKGSYNEQFFGPGTRLTVL.

The chain links TRBV7-9 to TRBJ2-1; 13 bases fit TRBD2. Germline loops: CDR1 SEHNR, CDR2 FQNEAQ (reference sequence). V shed 1 base, J shed 5 bases, and the junction held 2 bases outside the gene matches. CDR3 size: 16 residues. The chain's CDR3 is CASSLEGLAGNNEQFF. DNA of the CDR3: TGTGCCAGCAGCTTAGAGGGACTAGCGGGGAACAATGAGCAGTTCTTC.

This clone was seen only once. The chain is built from TRBV6-6 and TRBJ2-2, with TRBD1 identical over 9 bases. Trimming cost V 7 bases and J 7 bases; bases outside gene matches: 13. Germline CDR1 and CDR2: MNHNY and SVGAGI (reference sequence). The CDR3 loop spans 16 amino acids. Here the CDR3 reads CASTYRWDRAGGELFF. CDR3 DNA: TGTGCCAGCACCTATCGGTGGGACAGGGCGGGCGGGGAGCTGTTTTTT.